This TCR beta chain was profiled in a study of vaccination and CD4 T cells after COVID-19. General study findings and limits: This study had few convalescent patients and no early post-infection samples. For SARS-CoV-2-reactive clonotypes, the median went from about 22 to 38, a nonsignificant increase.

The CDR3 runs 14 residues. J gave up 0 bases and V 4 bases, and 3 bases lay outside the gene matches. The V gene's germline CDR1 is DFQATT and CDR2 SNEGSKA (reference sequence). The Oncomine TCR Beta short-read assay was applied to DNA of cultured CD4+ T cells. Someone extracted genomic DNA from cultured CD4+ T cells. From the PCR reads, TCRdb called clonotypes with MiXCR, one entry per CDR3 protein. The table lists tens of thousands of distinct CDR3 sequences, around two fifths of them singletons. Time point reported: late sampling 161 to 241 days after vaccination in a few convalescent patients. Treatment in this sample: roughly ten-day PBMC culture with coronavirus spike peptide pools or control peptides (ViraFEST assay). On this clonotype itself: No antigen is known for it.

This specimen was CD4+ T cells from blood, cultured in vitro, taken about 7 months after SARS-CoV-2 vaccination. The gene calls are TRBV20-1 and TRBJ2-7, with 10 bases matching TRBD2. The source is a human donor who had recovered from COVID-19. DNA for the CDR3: TGCAGTGCTAAAAAGCGGGAGGGCTCCTACGAGCAGTACTTC. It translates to CSAKKREGSYEQYF.